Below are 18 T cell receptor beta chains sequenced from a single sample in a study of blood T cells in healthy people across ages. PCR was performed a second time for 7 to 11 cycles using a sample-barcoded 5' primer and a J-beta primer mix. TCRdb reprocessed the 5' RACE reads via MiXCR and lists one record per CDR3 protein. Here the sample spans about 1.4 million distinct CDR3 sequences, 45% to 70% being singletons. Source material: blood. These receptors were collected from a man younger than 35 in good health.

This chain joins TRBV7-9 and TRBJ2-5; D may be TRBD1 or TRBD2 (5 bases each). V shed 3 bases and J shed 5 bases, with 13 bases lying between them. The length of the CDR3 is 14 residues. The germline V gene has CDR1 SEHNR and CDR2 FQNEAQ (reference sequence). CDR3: CASSFRRGSETQYF. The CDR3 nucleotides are TGTGCCAGCAGCTTCCGACGGGGCTCGGAGACCCAGTACTTC.

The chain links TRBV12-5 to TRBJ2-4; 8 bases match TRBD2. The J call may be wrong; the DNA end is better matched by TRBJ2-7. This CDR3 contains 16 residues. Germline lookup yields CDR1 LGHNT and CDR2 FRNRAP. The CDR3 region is CARGTSGRGRPYEQYF. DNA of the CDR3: TGTGCTAGGGGGACTAGTGGGAGGGGGAGACCCTACGAGCAGTACTTC.

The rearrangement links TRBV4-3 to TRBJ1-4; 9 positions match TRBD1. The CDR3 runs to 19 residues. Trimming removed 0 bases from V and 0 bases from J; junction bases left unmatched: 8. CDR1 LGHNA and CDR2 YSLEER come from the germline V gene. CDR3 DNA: TGCGCCAGCAGCCAAGATATGGGACAGGGATCTGCAACTAATGAAAAACTGTTTTTT. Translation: CASSQDMGQGSATNEKLFF.

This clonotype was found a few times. DNA for the CDR3: TGCAGTGCTTGCCGGGACAGGCAAGAGACCCAGTACTTC. This gives the protein CSACRDRQETQYF. The chain links TRBV20-1 to TRBJ2-5; TRBD1 matches 8 bases. Trimming cost V 5 bases and J 2 bases; bases outside gene matches: 4. The V gene's germline CDR1 is DFQATT and CDR2 SNEGSKA (reference sequence). CDR3 size: 13 residues.

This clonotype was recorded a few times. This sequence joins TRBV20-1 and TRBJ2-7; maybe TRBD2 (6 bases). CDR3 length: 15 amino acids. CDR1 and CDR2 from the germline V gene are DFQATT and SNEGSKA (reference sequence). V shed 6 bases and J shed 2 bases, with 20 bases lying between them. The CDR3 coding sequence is TGCAGTGCCACCCCGACTAGTCAATTTACCTACGAGCAGTACTTC. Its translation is CSATPTSQFTYEQYF.

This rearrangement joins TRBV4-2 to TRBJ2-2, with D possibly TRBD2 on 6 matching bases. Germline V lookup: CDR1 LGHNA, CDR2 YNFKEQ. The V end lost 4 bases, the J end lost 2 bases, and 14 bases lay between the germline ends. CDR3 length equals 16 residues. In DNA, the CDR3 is TGTGCCAGCAGCCGTAATGCGGGGAGTAACACCGGGGAGCTGTTTTTT. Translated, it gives CASSRNAGSNTGELFF.

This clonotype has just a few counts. CDR3: CASSPQISGANVLTF. CDR3 DNA sequence: TGTGCCAGCAGCCCCCAGATCTCTGGGGCCAACGTCCTGACTTTC. The chain employs TRBV27 and TRBJ2-6; no clear D gene. Trimming cost V 6 bases and J 0 bases, with 9 bases left between them. There are 15 residues in the CDR3. CDR1 MNHEY and CDR2 SMNVEV come from the germline V gene (reference sequence).

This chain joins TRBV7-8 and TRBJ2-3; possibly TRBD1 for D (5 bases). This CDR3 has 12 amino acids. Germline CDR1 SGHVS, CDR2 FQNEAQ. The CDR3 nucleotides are TGTGCTGGGGCATTCGGCACAGATACGCAGTATTTT. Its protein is CAGAFGTDTQYF. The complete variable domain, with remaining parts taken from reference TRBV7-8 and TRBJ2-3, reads GAGVSQSPRYKVAKRGQDVALRCDPISGHVSLFWYQQALGQGPEFLTYFQNEAQLDKSGLPSDRFFAERPEGSVSTLKIQRTQQEDSAVYLCAGAFGTDTQYFGPGTRLTVL.

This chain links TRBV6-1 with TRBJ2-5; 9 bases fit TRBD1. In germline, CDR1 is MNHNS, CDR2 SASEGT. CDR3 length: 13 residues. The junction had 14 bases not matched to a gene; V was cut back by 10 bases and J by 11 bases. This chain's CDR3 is CATQDRGPNKQYF. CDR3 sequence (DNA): TGTGCCACCCAGGACAGGGGACCAAACAAGCAGTACTTC.

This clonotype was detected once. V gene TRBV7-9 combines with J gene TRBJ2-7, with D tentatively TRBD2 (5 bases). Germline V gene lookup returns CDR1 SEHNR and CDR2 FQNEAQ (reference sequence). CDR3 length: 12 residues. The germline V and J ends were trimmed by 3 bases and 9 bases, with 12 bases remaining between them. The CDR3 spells CASSFASGGQYF. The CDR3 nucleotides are TGTGCCAGCAGCTTCGCGAGCGGTGGGCAGTACTTC.

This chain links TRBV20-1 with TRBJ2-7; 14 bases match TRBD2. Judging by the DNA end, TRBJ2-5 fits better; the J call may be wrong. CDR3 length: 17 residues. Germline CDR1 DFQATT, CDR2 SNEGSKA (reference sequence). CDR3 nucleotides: TGCAGTGCTAGAGATCCGGGACTAGCGGGAGTCCCTGAGACCCAGTACTTC. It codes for CSARDPGLAGVPETQYF.

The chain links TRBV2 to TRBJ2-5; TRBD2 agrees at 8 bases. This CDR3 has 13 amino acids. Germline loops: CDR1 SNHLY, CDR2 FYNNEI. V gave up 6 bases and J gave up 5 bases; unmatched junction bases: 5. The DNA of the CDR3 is TGTGCCAGCAGAGCGACTAGCGCGGAGACCCAGTACTTC. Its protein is CASRATSAETQYF. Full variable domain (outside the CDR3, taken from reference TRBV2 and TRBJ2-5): EPEVTQTPSHQVTQMGQEVILRCVPISNHLYFYWYRQILGQKVEFLVSFYNNEISEKSEIFDDQFSVERPDGSNFTLKIRSTKLEDSAMYFCASRATSAETQYFGPGTRLLVL.

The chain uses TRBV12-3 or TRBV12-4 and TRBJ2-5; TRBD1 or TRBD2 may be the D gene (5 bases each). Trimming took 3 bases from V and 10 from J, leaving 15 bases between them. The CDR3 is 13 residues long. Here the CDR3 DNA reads TGTGCCAGCAGTTTGTGGGGCTCCGGGGACCAGTACTTC. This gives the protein CASSLWGSGDQYF.

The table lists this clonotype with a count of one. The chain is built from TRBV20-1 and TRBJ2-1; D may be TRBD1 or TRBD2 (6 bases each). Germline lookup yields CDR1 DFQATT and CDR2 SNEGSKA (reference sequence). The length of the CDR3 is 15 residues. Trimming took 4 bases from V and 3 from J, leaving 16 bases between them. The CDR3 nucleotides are TGCAGTGCTATCGGTGGGGGGCCTTTCTACAATGAGCAGTTCTTC. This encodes CSAIGGGPFYNEQFF.

CDR3 protein: CASSLASGYDNQPQHF. As DNA, the CDR3 is TGTGCCAGCAGCTTAGCGTCAGGATATGACAATCAGCCCCAGCATTTT. The chain combines TRBV7-6 with TRBJ1-5; D is unclear. Germline V lookup: CDR1 SGHVS, CDR2 FNYEAQ. Trimming stripped 0 bases from V and 3 bases from J, with 12 bases between. The CDR3 spans 16 residues.

In DNA, the CDR3 is TGCAGTGCTAGCCATCCCGACTCGGGAGAGGGTGAGCAGTTCTTC. Encoded protein: CSASHPDSGEGEQFF. The J gene is TRBJ2-1, the V gene TRBV20-1, with a weak D call TRBD2 (6 bases). The V and J ends lost 3 bases and 9 bases respectively, with 21 bases between them. This CDR3 has 15 amino acids. Germline CDR1 reads DFQATT; CDR2 reads SNEGSKA (reference sequence).

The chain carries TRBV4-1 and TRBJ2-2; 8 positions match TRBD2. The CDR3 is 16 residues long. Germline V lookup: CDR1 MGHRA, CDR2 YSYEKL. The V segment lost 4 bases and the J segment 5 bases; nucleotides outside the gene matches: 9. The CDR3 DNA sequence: TGCGCCAGCAGCCCGGTCGGACTAGCTGGGACCGGGGAGCTGTTTTTT. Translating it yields CASSPVGLAGTGELFF.

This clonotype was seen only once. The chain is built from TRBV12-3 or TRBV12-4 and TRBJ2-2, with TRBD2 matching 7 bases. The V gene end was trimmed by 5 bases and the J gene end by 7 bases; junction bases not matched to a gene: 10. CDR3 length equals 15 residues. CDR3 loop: CASSRPGGGVGELFF. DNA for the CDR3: TGTGCCAGCAGTCGACCGGGGGGAGGCGTCGGGGAGCTGTTTTTT.